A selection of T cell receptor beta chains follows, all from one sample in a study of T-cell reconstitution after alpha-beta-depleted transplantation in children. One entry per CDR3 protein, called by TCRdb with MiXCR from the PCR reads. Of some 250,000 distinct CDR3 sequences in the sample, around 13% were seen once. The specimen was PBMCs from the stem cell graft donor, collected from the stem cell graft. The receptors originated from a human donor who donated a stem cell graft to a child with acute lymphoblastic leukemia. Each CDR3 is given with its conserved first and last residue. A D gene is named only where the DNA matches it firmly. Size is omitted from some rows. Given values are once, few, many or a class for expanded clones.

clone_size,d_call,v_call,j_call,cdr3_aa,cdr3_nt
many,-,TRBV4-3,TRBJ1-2,CASSQGTQRRGYTF,TGCGCCAGCAGCCAAGGGACACAACGGCGGGGCTACACCTTC
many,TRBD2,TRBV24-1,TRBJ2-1,CATSESGLDSYNEQFF,TGTGCCACCAGTGAATCGGGACTAGACTCCTACAATGAGCAGTTCTTC
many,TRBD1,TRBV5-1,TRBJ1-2,CASSPGQGGGYTF,TGCGCCAGCAGCCCCGGGCAGGGGGGTGGCTACACCTTC
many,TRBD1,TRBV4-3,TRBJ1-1,CASSQVGTGYKNTEAFF,TGCGCCAGCAGCCAAGTAGGGACAGGGTATAAAAACACTGAAGCTTTCTTT
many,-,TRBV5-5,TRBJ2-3,CASSLEQPTDTQYF,TGTGCCAGCAGCTTGGAACAGCCCACAGATACGCAGTATTTT
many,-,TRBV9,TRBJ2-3,CASSAGGDSTDTQYF,TGTGCCAGCAGCGCTGGAGGGGATAGCACAGATACGCAGTATTTT
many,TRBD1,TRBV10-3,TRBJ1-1,CAISESQGTEAFF,TGTGCCATCAGTGAGTCACAGGGGACTGAAGCTTTCTTT
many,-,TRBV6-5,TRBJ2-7,CASSYAGRLNEQYF,TGTGCCAGCAGTTACGCGGGACGGTTAAACGAGCAGTACTTC
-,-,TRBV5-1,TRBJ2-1,CASRASTYNEQFF,TGCGCCAGCAGAGCGTCTACCTACAATGAGCAGTTCTTC
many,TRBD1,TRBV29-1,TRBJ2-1,CSVEDLRDRGNEQFF,TGCAGCGTAGAGGACCTTCGGGACAGGGGGAATGAGCAGTTCTTC
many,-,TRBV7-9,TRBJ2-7,CASRPSTTDYEQYF,TGTGCCAGCAGACCGTCCACGACCGACTACGAGCAGTACTTC
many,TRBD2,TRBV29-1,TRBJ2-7,CSVAGGSSYEQYF,TGCAGCGTAGCGGGAGGGAGCTCCTACGAGCAGTACTTC
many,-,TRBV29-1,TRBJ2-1,CSVEGTDSYNEQFF,TGCAGCGTTGAAGGGACTGACTCCTACAATGAGCAGTTCTTC
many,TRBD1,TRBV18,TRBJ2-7,CASSPGQVYYEQYF,TGTGCCAGCTCACCGGGACAGGTTTACTACGAGCAGTACTTC
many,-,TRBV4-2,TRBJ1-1,CASSQLGRSGNTEAFF,TGTGCCAGCAGCCAACTCGGACGTAGCGGAAACACTGAAGCTTTCTTT
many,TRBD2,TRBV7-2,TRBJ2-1,CASSLTSGGANEQFF,TGTGCCAGCAGTTTGACTAGCGGGGGGGCGAATGAGCAGTTCTTC
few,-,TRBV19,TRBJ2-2,CASSPWGANTGELFF,TGTGCCAGTAGTCCCTGGGGAGCGAACACCGGGGAGCTGTTTTTT
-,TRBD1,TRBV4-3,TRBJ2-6,CASSYDRGTGANVLTF,TGCGCCAGCAGCTACGACAGGGGGACCGGGGCCAACGTCCTGACTTTC
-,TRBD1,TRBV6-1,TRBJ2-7,CASRRQGMFDEQYF,TGTGCCAGCAGACGACAGGGTATGTTCGACGAGCAGTACTTC
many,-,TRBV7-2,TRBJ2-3,CASSLIPRVLTDTQYF,TGTGCCAGCAGCCTAATCCCCCGGGTTCTCACAGATACGCAGTATTTT
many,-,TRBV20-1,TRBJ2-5,CSAAGRETQYF,TGCAGTGCTGCTGGGCGAGAGACCCAGTACTTC
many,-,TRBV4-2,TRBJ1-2,CASSQGPLEGYTF,TGTGCCAGCAGCCAAGGACCACTTGAGGGCTACACCTTC
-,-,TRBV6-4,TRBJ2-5,CASSDSYLPQRETQYF,TGTGCCAGCAGTGACTCGTATCTCCCGCAGAGAGAGACCCAGTACTTC
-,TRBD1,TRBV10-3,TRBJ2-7,CAISVGGTGGSYEQYF,TGTGCCATCAGTGTAGGGGGGACAGGAGGGTCCTACGAGCAGTACTTC
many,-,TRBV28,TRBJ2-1,CASSKTKMGQFF,TGTGCCAGCAGTAAGACTAAAATGGGGCAGTTCTTC
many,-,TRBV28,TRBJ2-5,CASSPGQPETQYF,TGTGCCAGCAGCCCCGGACAACCCGAGACCCAGTACTTC
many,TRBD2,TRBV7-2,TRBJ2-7,CASSLRGGPYEQYF,TGTGCCAGCAGCTTACGGGGGGGCCCCTACGAGCAGTACTTC
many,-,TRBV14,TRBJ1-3,CASSQTESGNTIYF,TGTGCCAGCAGCCAGACGGAGTCTGGAAACACCATATATTTT
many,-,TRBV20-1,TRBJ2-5,CSAIFRVGETQYF,TGCAGTGCTATTTTCAGGGTTGGGGAGACCCAGTACTTC
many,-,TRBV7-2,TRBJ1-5,CASSFNPGVVRQPQHF,TGTGCCAGCAGCTTTAACCCAGGGGTGGTCCGGCAGCCCCAGCATTTT
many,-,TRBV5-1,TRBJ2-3,CASSLGIRKVTDTQYF,TGCGCCAGCAGCCTAGGCATCCGAAAAGTCACAGATACGCAGTATTTT
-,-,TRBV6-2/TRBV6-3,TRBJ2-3,CASSLSPTNTQYF,TGTGCCAGCAGTTTATCCCCCACGAATACGCAGTATTTT
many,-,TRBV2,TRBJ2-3,CASSDRARTDTQYF,TGTGCCAGCAGTGATAGAGCCCGCACAGATACGCAGTATTTT
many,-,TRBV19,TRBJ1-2,CASQLGSYGYTF,TGTGCCAGTCAACTGGGGAGCTATGGCTACACCTTC
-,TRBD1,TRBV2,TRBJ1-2,CASSELRTGASGYTF,TGTGCCAGCAGTGAATTGAGGACAGGGGCATCTGGCTACACCTTC
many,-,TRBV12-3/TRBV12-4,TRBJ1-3,CASSPQGTWAGNTIYF,TGTGCCAGCAGTCCACAAGGGACATGGGCTGGAAACACCATATATTTT